Following are 22 T cell receptor beta chains from one sample sequenced in a study of CD8+ T cells in alopecia areata. This sample's treatment: oral pan-JAK inhibitor, 5-10 mg twice daily. Following extraction, RNA underwent reverse transcription to cDNA, which served as the sequencing template. Using immunoSEQ multiplex PCR, the repertoire was profiled, and TCRdb retains in-frame clones only, with some absent. The sample yields fewer than 100,000 clones, about 58% seen once. The sequences come from CD8+ T cells sorted from blood, collected at week 4, from a patient treated with tofacitinib. The receptors originated from a human donor with alopecia areata.

J is TRBJ2-5 and V is TRBV6-5, with D unresolved. This CDR3 has 15 residues. The germline V gene encodes CDR1 MNHEY and CDR2 SVGAGI. The V gene lost 6 bases and the J gene lost 4 bases, with 18 bases spanning the gap. CDR3 sequence reads: CASSTFPSDAETQYF. For the CDR3, the DNA is TGTGCCAGCAGCACATTCCCCTCGGACGCAGAGACCCAGTACTTC.

The chain combines TRBV9 with TRBJ1-1; no clear D gene. There are 13 residues in the CDR3. Germline V lookup: CDR1 SGDLS, CDR2 YYNGEE. Trimming pared 0 bases from V and 3 bases from J, leaving 6 bases between. The CDR3 DNA reads TGTGCCAGCAGCGTAGAAACATACACTGAAGCTTTCTTT. Translated: CASSVETYTEAFF. Filled out from reference TRBV9 and TRBJ1-1, the complete variable domain reads DSGVTQTPKHLITATGQRVTLRCSPRSGDLSVYWYQQSLDQGLQFLIQYYNGEERAKGNILERFSAQQFPDLHSELNLSSLELGDSALYFCASSVETYTEAFFGQGTRLTVV.

This clone has only a few counts. This CDR3 reads CASSIQAGTDEQYF. For the CDR3, the DNA is TGTGCCAGCAGCATACAGGCAGGTACGGACGAGCAGTACTTC. The chain carries TRBV27 and TRBJ2-7, with a tentative D call TRBD1 (5 bases). The V gene lost 6 bases and the J gene lost 5 bases, with 17 bases spanning the gap. CDR1 and CDR2 from the germline V gene are MNHEY and SMNVEV (reference sequence). The length of the CDR3 is 14 residues.

The chain employs TRBV5-1 and TRBJ2-5; the D gene is possibly TRBD1 (6 bases). The J call may not be correct, given that the DNA end is closer to TRBJ2-7. The CDR3 totals 13 residues. Germline V lookup: CDR1 SGHRS, CDR2 YFSETQ. The CDR3 loop is CASSLDRVDEQYF. The CDR3 DNA reads as TGCGCCAGCAGCTTGGACAGGGTTGACGAGCAGTACTTC.

This chain connects TRBV4-3 to TRBJ1-1; no reliable D call. V was cut by 0 bases and J by 0 bases, with 8 bases left in between. Germline CDR1 is LGHNA and CDR2 is YSLEER. The CDR3 contains 15 residues. Written as DNA, the CDR3 is TGCGCCAGCAGCCAAGAGGGCGGGATGAACACTGAAGCTTTCTTT. Protein sequence: CASSQEGGMNTEAFF.

The chain combines TRBV5-1 with TRBJ2-7; the match to TRBD2 covers 8 bases. The CDR3 consists of 16 residues. Germline CDR1 SGHRS, CDR2 YFSETQ. V dropped 6 bases and J dropped 1; count of bases not matched to a gene: 12. CDR3 bases: TGCGCCAGCACTCCGGGACTAGACCCTGAGTCCTACGAGCAGTACTTC. This gives the protein CASTPGLDPESYEQYF.

The chain carries TRBV30 and TRBJ2-7; 7 bases map to TRBD2. Germline assignment: CDR1 GTSNPN and CDR2 SVGIG (reference sequence). V shed 4 bases and J 7 bases; nucleotides not matched to a gene: 13. The CDR3 extends over 14 amino acids. The chain's CDR3 is CAWTIGTAGREQYF. The CDR3 region has the DNA TGTGCCTGGACAATTGGCACAGCGGGGAGAGAGCAGTACTTC.

The V and J genes are TRBV5-1 and TRBJ1-2; D uncertain. The length of the CDR3 is 11 residues. CDR1 and CDR2 (germline): SGHRS, YFSETQ. V lost 0 bases and J lost 8, with 5 bases in between. CDR3 sequence reads: CASSLDVGYTF. Here the CDR3 DNA reads TGCGCCAGCAGCTTGGATGTAGGCTACACCTTC.

The rearrangement joins TRBV5-5 to TRBJ1-5; the match to TRBD1 covers 8 bases. J gave up 2 bases and V 4 bases, and 5 bases lay outside the gene matches. This CDR3 is 15 amino acids long. Germline values: CDR1 SGHKS, CDR2 YYEKEE (reference sequence). The CDR3 nucleotides are TGTGCCAGCAGCCACGGACAGGGCGGCAATCAGCCCCAGCATTTT. Encoded protein: CASSHGQGGNQPQHF.

This chain links TRBV2 with TRBJ2-2, with D perhaps TRBD1 (6 bases). The CDR3 is made up of 12 amino acids. Trimming removed 4 bases from V and 6 bases from J, with 6 bases in between. Germline V CDR1 and CDR2: SNHLY, FYNNEI. This CDR3 reads CASSAGAGELFF. CDR3 bases: TGTGCCAGCAGTGCAGGGGCCGGGGAGCTGTTTTTT.

The CDR3 DNA sequence: TGTGCCAGCAGCACTGGGGACAGGAAGGCTAGCGGGAGCTCCTACGAGCAGTACTTC. Residues: CASSTGDRKASGSSYEQYF. The chain is built from TRBV7-9 and TRBJ2-7; the match to TRBD2 covers 10 bases. This CDR3 contains 19 residues. Germline V gives CDR1 SEHNR, CDR2 FQNEAQ (reference sequence). Germline trimming cut 5 bases from V and 0 bases from J; bases unmatched to any gene: 16.

This clone showed up many times. The chain combines TRBV7-2 with TRBJ1-2, with TRBD1 matching over 8 bases. CDR3 length: 16 amino acids. The J segment lost 3 bases and the V segment lost 0 bases, leaving 6 bases of the junction unmatched. Germline CDR1 and CDR2: SGHTA and FQGNSA. CDR3 region: CASSLAGQGIYYGYTF. DNA of the CDR3: TGTGCCAGCAGCTTAGCAGGACAGGGAATTTACTATGGCTACACCTTC.

This chain links TRBV4-3 with TRBJ2-7, with 8 bases that match TRBD2. V shed 4 bases, J shed 3 bases, and the junction held 8 bases outside the gene matches. From germline, CDR1 is LGHNA and CDR2 YSLEER. The CDR3 runs to 15 residues. The CDR3: CASSLGLAEDYEQYF. The CDR3, as DNA: TGCGCCAGCAGCCTCGGACTAGCAGAAGACTACGAGCAGTACTTC.

The chain has TRBV7-3 and TRBJ1-6; 7 bases line up with TRBD1. Looked up from germline, CDR1 is SGHTA and CDR2 is FQGTGA. CDR3 length: 15 residues. Trimming cost V 4 bases and J 6 bases; bases outside gene matches: 6. The CDR3 reads CASSYSGGSNSPLHF. The DNA of the CDR3 is TGTGCCAGCAGCTATTCAGGGGGTAGTAATTCACCCCTCCACTTT.

The chain uses TRBV5-1 and TRBJ2-5; maybe TRBD1 (7 bases). CDR1 and CDR2 from the germline V gene are SGHRS and YFSETQ. The CDR3 extends over 15 amino acids. V shed 4 bases and J shed 5 bases, with 18 bases lying between them. The CDR3: CASSPGTTGRETQYF. The CDR3 coding sequence is TGCGCCAGCAGCCCGGGGACGACAGGGAGGGAGACCCAGTACTTC.

This clone was seen only a few times. The chain recombines TRBV2 with TRBJ2-3, with D perhaps matching TRBD1 or TRBD2 (5 bases each). The germline V gene has CDR1 SNHLY and CDR2 FYNNEI. This CDR3 region has 15 residues. V shed 3 bases and J shed 1 base, with 11 bases lying between them. The CDR3 reads CASSDEGTGTDTQYF. CDR3 DNA sequence: TGTGCCAGCAGTGATGAGGGGACGGGCACAGATACGCAGTATTTT.

This clone was found a few times. The J gene is TRBJ2-5, the V gene TRBV5-8, with 10 positions matching TRBD1. Trimming removed 4 bases from V and 4 bases from J; junction bases left unmatched: 13. Germline CDR1 SGHTS, CDR2 YDEGEE. The CDR3 loop spans 17 amino acids. The CDR3 spells CASSQTGTGVYGETQYF. CDR3 nucleotide sequence: TGTGCCAGCAGCCAGACCGGGACAGGGGTATACGGAGAGACCCAGTACTTC.

The chain couples TRBV9 to TRBJ2-7; 8 bases match TRBD1. Germline CDR1 and CDR2: SGDLS and YYNGEE. J lost 2 bases, V lost 4 bases, and 2 bases had no gene match. There are 13 residues in the CDR3. The CDR3 protein is CASSPTGAYEQYF. CDR3 DNA: TGTGCCAGCAGCCCGACAGGGGCCTACGAGCAGTACTTC.

The DNA of the CDR3 is TGTGCCAGCAGTTACGAGGGCGGGGAGCTGTTTTTT. It codes for CASSYEGGELFF. V usage is TRBV6-5 and J usage is TRBJ2-2; D may be TRBD2 (5 bases). The length of the CDR3 is 12 residues. Germline-derived CDR1 and CDR2 are MNHEY and SVGAGI. V was trimmed by 2 bases and J by 7 bases, leaving 5 bases between them.

The J gene is TRBJ1-2, the V gene TRBV7-6, with D possibly matching TRBD1 (6 bases). Germline CDR1 SGHVS, CDR2 FNYEAQ. The CDR3 is 15 residues long. Trimming shortened V by 1 base and J by 0 bases, and 9 bases separated the two germline ends. The CDR3 DNA sequence: TGTGCCAGCAGCTTAGAGGCAGGGGCTAACTATGGCTACACCTTC. Protein: CASSLEAGANYGYTF.

The chain uses TRBV5-4 and TRBJ2-3, with D unresolved. Trimming took 0 bases from V and 6 from J, leaving 5 bases between them. Germline CDR1 is SGHNT and CDR2 is YYREEE (reference sequence). CDR3 size: 12 residues. As DNA, the CDR3 is TGTGCCAGCAGCTTGGAAGGGGATACGCAGTATTTT. This codes for CASSLEGDTQYF.

This chain connects TRBV13 to TRBJ2-7; 10 bases agree with TRBD1. Germline V CDR1 and CDR2: PRHDT, FYEKMQ (reference sequence). This CDR3 has 16 amino acids. V was clipped by 4 bases and J by 2 bases; unmatched bases: 8. CDR3 loop: CASSSSTGGYTYEQYF. CDR3 DNA: TGTGCCAGCAGCTCATCGACAGGGGGCTACACCTACGAGCAGTACTTC.